This entry lists 4 T cell receptor beta chains sequenced from one sample in a study of cytomegalovirus exposure and HLA in healthy donors. The PCR was carried out with 60 Vbeta primers and 13 Jbeta primers. The table came from immunoSEQ multiplex PCR; TCRdb's copy has only in-frame clones and leaves some out. The sample yields 180,000 or so clones, roughly 85% seen once. The sequenced sample consisted of PBMCs. The receptor set was obtained from a man aged 18 to 30 in good health and CMV-seropositive.

For the CDR3, the DNA is TGCGCCAGCAGCTCGTCGACAGGGAACACCGGGGAGCTGTTTTTT. Translating gives CASSSSTGNTGELFF. J is TRBJ2-2 and V is TRBV5-1; possible D gene TRBD1, 6 bases. CDR3 length equals 15 residues. CDR1 and CDR2 (germline): SGHRS, YFSETQ. Trimming removed 3 bases from V and 1 base from J, with 10 bases in between.

The CDR3 protein is CASSWTSSYEQYF. For the CDR3, the DNA is TGTGCCAGCAGCTGGACAAGCTCCTACGAGCAGTACTTC. This chain connects TRBV7-3 to TRBJ2-7; perhaps TRBD1 as D (5 bases). There are 13 residues in the CDR3. V gave up 4 bases and J gave up 0 bases, with 7 bases separating them. The germline V gene has CDR1 SGHTA and CDR2 FQGTGA.

This chain links TRBV5-5 with TRBJ2-6; D is unclear. Per the germline V gene, CDR1 is SGHKS and CDR2 is YYEKEE (reference sequence). CDR3 length: 16 residues. The V end was cut by 0 bases, the J end by 2 bases, with 9 bases between. The CDR3 nucleotides read TGTGCCAGCAGCTTGGTCCTTGGGCCTGGGGCCAACGTCCTGACTTTC. It translates to CASSLVLGPGANVLTF.

The chain has TRBV15 and TRBJ1-4, with D unresolved. Trimming removed 3 bases at V and 5 bases at J, with 10 bases between. There are 14 residues in the CDR3. CDR1 and CDR2 from the germline V gene are LNHNV and YYDKDF (reference sequence). CDR3 residues: CATSSVSLNEKLFF. The CDR3 region has the DNA TGTGCCACCAGCAGCGTAAGCCTAAATGAAAAACTGTTTTTT.